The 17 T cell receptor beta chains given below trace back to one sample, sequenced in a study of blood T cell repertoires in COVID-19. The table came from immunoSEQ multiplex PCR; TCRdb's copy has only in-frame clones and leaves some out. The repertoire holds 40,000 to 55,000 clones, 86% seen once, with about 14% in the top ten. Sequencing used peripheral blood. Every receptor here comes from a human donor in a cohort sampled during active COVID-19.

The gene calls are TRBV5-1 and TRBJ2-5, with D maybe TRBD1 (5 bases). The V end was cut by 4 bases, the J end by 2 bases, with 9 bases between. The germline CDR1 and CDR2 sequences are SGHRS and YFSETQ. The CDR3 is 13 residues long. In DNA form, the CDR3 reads TGCGCCAGCAGCGAACAGGTTCAAGAGACCCAGTACTTC. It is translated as CASSEQVQETQYF.

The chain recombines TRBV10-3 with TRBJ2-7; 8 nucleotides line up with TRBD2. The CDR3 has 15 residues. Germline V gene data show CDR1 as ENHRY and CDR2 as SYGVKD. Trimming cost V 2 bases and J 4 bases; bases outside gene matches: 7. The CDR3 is CAISEPPGLDYEQYF. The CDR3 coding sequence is TGTGCCATCAGTGAGCCACCGGGACTAGATTACGAGCAGTACTTC.

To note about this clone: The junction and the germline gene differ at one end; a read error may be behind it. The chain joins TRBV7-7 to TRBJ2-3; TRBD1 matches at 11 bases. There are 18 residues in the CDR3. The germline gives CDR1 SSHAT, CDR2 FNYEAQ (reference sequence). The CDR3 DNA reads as TGTGCTAGCAGCCCCGGGACAGGGGGGAACTCAGGCACAGATACGCAGTATTTT. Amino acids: CASSPGTGGNSGTDTQYF.

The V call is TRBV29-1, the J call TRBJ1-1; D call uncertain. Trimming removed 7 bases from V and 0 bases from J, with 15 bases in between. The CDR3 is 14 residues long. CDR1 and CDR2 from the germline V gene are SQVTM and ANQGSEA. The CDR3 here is CSDLSGEVNTEAFF. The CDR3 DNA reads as TGCAGCGACTTATCCGGGGAGGTGAACACTGAAGCTTTCTTT.

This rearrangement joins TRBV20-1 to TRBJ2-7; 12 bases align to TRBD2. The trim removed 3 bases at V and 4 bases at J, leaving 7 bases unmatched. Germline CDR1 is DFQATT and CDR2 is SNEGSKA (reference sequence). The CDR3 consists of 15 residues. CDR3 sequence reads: CSASLLAGGTYEQYF. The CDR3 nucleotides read TGCAGTGCTAGTTTGCTAGCGGGAGGGACGTACGAGCAGTACTTC.

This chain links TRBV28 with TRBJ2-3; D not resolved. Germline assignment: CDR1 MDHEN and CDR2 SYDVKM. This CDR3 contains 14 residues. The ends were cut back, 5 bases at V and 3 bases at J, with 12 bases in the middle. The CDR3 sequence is CASSTRKTTDTQYF. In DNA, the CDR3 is TGTGCCAGCAGTACCAGGAAGACAACAGATACGCAGTATTTT.

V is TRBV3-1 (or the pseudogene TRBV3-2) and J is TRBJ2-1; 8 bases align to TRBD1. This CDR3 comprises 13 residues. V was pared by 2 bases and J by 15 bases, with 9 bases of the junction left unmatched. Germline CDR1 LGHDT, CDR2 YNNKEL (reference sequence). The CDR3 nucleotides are TGTGCCAGCAGCCAAACCACAGGGGGAAGTCCGTTCTTC. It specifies CASSQTTGGSPFF.

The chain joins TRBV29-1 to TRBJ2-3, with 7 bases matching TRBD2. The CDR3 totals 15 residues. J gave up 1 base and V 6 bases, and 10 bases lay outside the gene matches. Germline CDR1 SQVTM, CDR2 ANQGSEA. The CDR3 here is CSVRGTNGGTDTQYF. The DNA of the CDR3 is TGCAGCGTACGGGGGACTAACGGGGGCACAGATACGCAGTATTTT.

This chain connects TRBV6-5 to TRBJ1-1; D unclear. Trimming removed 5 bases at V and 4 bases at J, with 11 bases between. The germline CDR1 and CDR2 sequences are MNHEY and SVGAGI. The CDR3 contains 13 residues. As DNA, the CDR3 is TGTGCCAGCAGTATTTCGGGTCGCACTGAAGCTTTCTTT. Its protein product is CASSISGRTEAFF.

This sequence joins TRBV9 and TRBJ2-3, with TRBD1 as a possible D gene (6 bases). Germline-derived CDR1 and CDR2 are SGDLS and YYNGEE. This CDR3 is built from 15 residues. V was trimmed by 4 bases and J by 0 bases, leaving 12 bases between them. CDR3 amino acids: CASSPRQGSTDTQYF. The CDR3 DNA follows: TGTGCCAGCAGCCCTCGTCAGGGGAGCACAGATACGCAGTATTTT.

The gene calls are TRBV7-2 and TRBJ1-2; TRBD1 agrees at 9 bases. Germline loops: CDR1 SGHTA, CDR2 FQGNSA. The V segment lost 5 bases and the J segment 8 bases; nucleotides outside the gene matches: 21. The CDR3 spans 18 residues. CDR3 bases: TGTGCCAGCAGCCTCCTCGCCCGTCGGACAGGGGAGGAAGGGGGCTACACCTTC. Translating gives CASSLLARRTGEEGGYTF.

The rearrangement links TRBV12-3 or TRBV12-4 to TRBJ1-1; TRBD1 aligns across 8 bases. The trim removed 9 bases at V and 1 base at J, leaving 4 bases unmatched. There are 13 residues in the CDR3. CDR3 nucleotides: TGTGCCAGTAAGGGGACAGGGAACACTGAAGCTTTCTTT. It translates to CASKGTGNTEAFF.

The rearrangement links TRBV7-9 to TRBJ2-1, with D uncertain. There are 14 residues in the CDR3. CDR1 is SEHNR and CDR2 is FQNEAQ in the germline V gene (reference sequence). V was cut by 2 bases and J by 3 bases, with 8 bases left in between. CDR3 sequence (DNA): TGTGCCAGCAGCTTATCACAGTTCTACAATGAGCAGTTCTTC. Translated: CASSLSQFYNEQFF.

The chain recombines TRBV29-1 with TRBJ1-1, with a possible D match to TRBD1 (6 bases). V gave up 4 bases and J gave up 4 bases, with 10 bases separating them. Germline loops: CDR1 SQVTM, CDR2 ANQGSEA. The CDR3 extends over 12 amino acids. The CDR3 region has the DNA TGCAGCGTTGGTGGGGGCCCCACTGAAGCTTTCTTT. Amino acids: CSVGGGPTEAFF.

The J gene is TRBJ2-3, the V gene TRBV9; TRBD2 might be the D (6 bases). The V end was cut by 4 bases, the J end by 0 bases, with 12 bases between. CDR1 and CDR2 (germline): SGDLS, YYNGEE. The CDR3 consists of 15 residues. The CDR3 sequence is CASSPGGPSTDTQYF. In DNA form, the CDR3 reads TGTGCCAGCAGCCCCGGGGGACCCAGCACAGATACGCAGTATTTT.

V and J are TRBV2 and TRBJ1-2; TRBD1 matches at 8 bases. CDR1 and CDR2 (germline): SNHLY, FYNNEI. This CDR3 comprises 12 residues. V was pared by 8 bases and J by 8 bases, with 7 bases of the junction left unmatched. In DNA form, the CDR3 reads TGTGCCAGCCCTCAACAGGGGGTCGGCTACACCTTC. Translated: CASPQQGVGYTF.

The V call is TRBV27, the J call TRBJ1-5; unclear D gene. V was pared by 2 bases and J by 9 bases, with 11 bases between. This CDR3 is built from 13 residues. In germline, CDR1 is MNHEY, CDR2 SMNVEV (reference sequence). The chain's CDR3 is CASSLEGTRPQHF. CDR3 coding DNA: TGTGCCAGCAGTTTAGAGGGTACGCGGCCCCAGCATTTT.